One T cell receptor (beta chain) is described in this entry. No antigen is known for it. Base qualities are not at hand, and no much larger clone is one base apart. The immunoSEQ Assay, a bias-controlled multiplex PCR, was used to amplify TCRbeta CDR3 regions from genomic DNA. On the study's bioinformatics: The number of nucleated cells in each sample was estimated from the amplification of reference gene primers within the assay. To quantify the absolute abundance of each unique TCRbeta CDR3 rearrangement, sequence reads were collapsed and filtered. For each sample, productive Simpson clonality was calculated by taking the square root of Simpson's diversity index across productive rearrangements. This is the immuneACCESS table as TCRdb keeps it, with only in-frame sequences that have V and J called. A part of the clones is gone; compared with another copy, unresolved V genes explain less than half, and the rest is unexplained. The V and J calls and clone size were taken over from that table, and D and trimming were inferred from the DNA. Recorded for this sample are approximately 100,000 clones; roughly 83% of them occurred a single time. The ten largest account for around a sixth of the sample.

These data belong to a study of blood T cell repertoires in COVID-19 (dated by TCRdb to about 2020). Describing the broader study: Samples from collaborators originated in the United States, Italy and Spain and spanned both the acute and convalescent phases of COVID-19. Samples came from the ongoing ImmuneRACE study (first 160 participants) plus 1,254 subjects from 6 global collaborators. A de-identified subject ID, COVID-19 status, age in years and sex were almost always included in the sample metadata. The material from the prospective study consisted of cDNA or gDNA derived from T cells, B-cell-depleted T cells, or PBMCs. HLA class I and class II types, where available, came from metadata supplied by the sample provider rather than from assay-based typing. Deeply sampled blood TCRbeta repertoires from subjects exposed to, actively infected with, or recovered from COVID-19 were included in the dataset. The repertoires were made available in a free public database intended to serve as a resource for research on the immune response to SARS-CoV-2. Results the study describes overall, beyond this receptor: Clinical and demographic metadata were provided uncurated, with the amount varying by source and participant.

Collaborating institutions collected whole blood in K2EDTA tubes following their own protocols. Collaborator samples were shipped for TCRbeta analysis as frozen whole blood, isolated PBMCs, or DNA extracted from either sample type. The sequencing sample was made of peripheral blood. The receptor was derived from a woman aged 60-75 years with acute or convalescent COVID-19.

The CDR3 is CASSKPGQGLAEQFF. The DNA sequence reads TGTGCCAGTAGTAAACCGGGACAGGGACTTGCTGAGCAGTTCTTC. In this chain, TRBV19 is recombined with TRBJ2-1, with 9 central nucleotides matching TRBD1. The CDR3, cysteine through phenylalanine, is 15 amino acids long. Of the read, only the CDR3 DNA is kept; its 45 bases are in frame from base 1. CDR1 and CDR2 are drawn from the germline V gene (reference sequence): LNHDA, SQIVND. Germline trimming: 4 bases from V, 9 bases from J; junction bases outside gene matches: 10.